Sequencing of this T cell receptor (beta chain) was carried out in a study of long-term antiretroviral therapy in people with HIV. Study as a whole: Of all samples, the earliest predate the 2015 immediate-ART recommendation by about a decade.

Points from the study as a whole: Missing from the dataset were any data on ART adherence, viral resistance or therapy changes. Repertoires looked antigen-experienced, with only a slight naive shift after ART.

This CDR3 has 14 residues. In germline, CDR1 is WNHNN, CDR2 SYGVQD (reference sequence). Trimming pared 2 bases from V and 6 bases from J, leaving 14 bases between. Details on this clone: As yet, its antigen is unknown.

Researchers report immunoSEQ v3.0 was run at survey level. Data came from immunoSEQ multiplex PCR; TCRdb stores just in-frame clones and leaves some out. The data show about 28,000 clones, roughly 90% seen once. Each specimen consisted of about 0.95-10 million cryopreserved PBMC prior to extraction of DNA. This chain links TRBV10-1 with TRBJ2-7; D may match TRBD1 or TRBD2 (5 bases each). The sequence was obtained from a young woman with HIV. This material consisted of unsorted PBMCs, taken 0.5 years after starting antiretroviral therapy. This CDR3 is CASSESPGLREQYF. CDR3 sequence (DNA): TGCGCCAGCAGTGAGAGCCCGGGGCTGCGCGAGCAGTACTTC.